The 17 T cell receptor beta chains given below trace back to one sample, sequenced in a study of blood T cell repertoires in COVID-19. The data were produced by immunoSEQ multiplex PCR, yet TCRdb's version contains in-frame clones alone and is incomplete. Here the sample spans over 70,000 clones, approximately 80% being singletons. Sequenced sample: peripheral blood. The receptors derive from a woman older than 75 with acute or convalescent COVID-19.

This clone was seen a handful of times. The J gene is TRBJ2-7, the V gene TRBV7-6, with TRBD1 matching over 8 bases. CDR1 is SGHVS, CDR2 FNYEAQ, per germline. The CDR3 contains 16 residues. Trimming took 1 base from V and 6 from J; bases not matched to a gene: 11. The CDR3 protein is CASSLGATGARGEQYF. In nucleotides, the CDR3 is TGTGCCAGCAGCTTAGGGGCGACAGGGGCCCGAGGCGAGCAGTACTTC.

This chain joins TRBV7-9 and TRBJ1-1; 8 positions agree with TRBD1. J was trimmed by 7 bases and V by 7 bases; bases with no gene match: 11. The CDR3 loop spans 14 amino acids. CDR1 and CDR2 (germline): SEHNR, FQNEAQ (reference sequence). The CDR3 sequence: CASTDRGGFDEAFF. CDR3 nucleotides: TGTGCCAGCACAGACAGGGGAGGGTTTGATGAAGCTTTCTTT.

The chain recombines TRBV5-4 with TRBJ2-3; TRBD2 matches 7 bases. The CDR3 has 14 residues. CDR1 is SGHNT and CDR2 is YYREEE in the germline V gene (reference sequence). V gave up 10 bases and J gave up 0 bases; unmatched junction bases: 8. In nucleotides, the CDR3 is TGTGCCTTCAAGGACGGGAGGAGCACAGATACGCAGTATTTT. Amino acids: CAFKDGRSTDTQYF.

The chain combines TRBV4-3 with TRBJ1-2; tentative D call: TRBD1 (6 bases). This CDR3 is built from 15 residues. CDR1 is LGHNA and CDR2 is YSLEER in the germline V gene. Deletions cut 2 bases from V and 5 bases from J, with 15 bases between. This CDR3 is CASSQSTTGFYGYTF. CDR3 bases: TGCGCCAGCAGCCAAAGCACTACAGGGTTTTATGGCTACACCTTC.

The J gene is TRBJ2-5, the V gene TRBV7-2; 7 positions agree with TRBD1. CDR3 size: 17 residues. V lost 5 bases, J lost 0 bases, and 12 bases stayed unmatched. Germline CDR1 and CDR2: SGHTA and FQGNSA. The CDR3, as DNA: TGTGCCAGCAGCCCCGGGTCTGGCAGGGGGTACCAAGAGACCCAGTACTTC. It encodes CASSPGSGRGYQETQYF.

J is TRBJ2-3 and V is TRBV3-1 (or the pseudogene TRBV3-2); 10 positions match TRBD2. V gave up 3 bases and J gave up 0 bases; unmatched junction bases: 0. Germline CDR1 LGHDT, CDR2 YNNKEL (reference sequence). This CDR3 is 15 amino acids long. Written as DNA, the CDR3 is TGTGCCAGCAGCCATAGCGGGAGGAGCACAGATACGCAGTATTTT. Protein: CASSHSGRSTDTQYF.

This clone was detected once. The V and J genes are TRBV9 and TRBJ1-4, with 7 positions matching TRBD1. Unmatched junction bases numbered 14, after V lost 4 bases and J lost 8 bases. The germline CDR1 and CDR2 sequences are SGDLS and YYNGEE. This CDR3 is built from 16 residues. CDR3 residues: CASSTGTGEAREKLFF. The CDR3 DNA reads as TGTGCCAGCAGCACGGGCACAGGGGAGGCACGAGAAAAACTGTTTTTT.

The rearrangement links TRBV30 to TRBJ2-1; a possible D gene is TRBD2 (7 bases). Germline values: CDR1 GTSNPN, CDR2 SVGIG (reference sequence). V gave up 4 bases and J gave up 0 bases, with 10 bases separating them. CDR3 length: 14 residues. The CDR3 bases are TGTGCCTGGAAGGGGGGGAGCTCCTACAATGAGCAGTTCTTC. This gives the protein CAWKGGSSYNEQFF.

CDR3 region: CAQGQSYNEQFF. The CDR3 nucleotides read TGTGCCCAGGGTCAATCCTACAATGAGCAGTTCTTC. The chain combines TRBV30 with TRBJ2-1; weak D call: TRBD1 (5 bases). V was clipped by 8 bases and J by 1 base, with 9 bases between them. The CDR3 contains 12 residues. The germline V gene has CDR1 GTSNPN and CDR2 SVGIG (reference sequence).

J is TRBJ2-7 and V is TRBV28, with D possibly being TRBD2 (6 bases). Germline V gives CDR1 MDHEN, CDR2 SYDVKM. Trimming took 2 bases from V and 7 from J, leaving 12 bases between them. The CDR3 loop spans 13 amino acids. CDR3: CASSLGTPGEQYF. Here the CDR3 DNA reads TGTGCCAGCAGTTTAGGGACTCCCGGTGAGCAGTACTTC.

This chain links TRBV28 with TRBJ1-3; TRBD1 might be the D (6 bases). The V and J ends lost 4 bases and 0 bases respectively, with 10 bases between them. The CDR3 is 15 amino acids. The germline gives CDR1 MDHEN, CDR2 SYDVKM. The CDR3 sequence is CASSSGQNSGNTIYF. For the CDR3, the DNA is TGTGCCAGCAGTTCAGGACAGAACTCTGGAAACACCATATATTTT.

This sequence joins TRBV19 and TRBJ1-4; 8 bases fit TRBD1. Germline CDR1 is LNHDA and CDR2 is SQIVND (reference sequence). The trim removed 6 bases at V and 10 bases at J, leaving 10 bases unmatched. The CDR3 covers 14 residues. The CDR3 loop is CASSLGWGQAKLFF. In DNA form, the CDR3 reads TGTGCCAGTAGCCTCGGTTGGGGACAGGCAAAACTGTTTTTT.

This clone was found many times. V usage is TRBV11-2 and J usage is TRBJ1-2; possible D gene TRBD1, 5 bases. The CDR3 covers 17 residues. V was shortened by 4 bases and J by 5 bases, with 23 bases between the two germline ends. Germline loops: CDR1 SGHAT, CDR2 FQNNGV. The CDR3 loop reads CASSSQVDGTDYYGYTF. In DNA, the CDR3 is TGTGCCAGCAGCTCGCAGGTTGACGGGACGGACTATTATGGCTACACCTTC.

The chain carries TRBV5-5 and TRBJ2-7, with 8 nucleotides matching TRBD1. Germline trimming cut 0 bases from V and 4 bases from J; bases unmatched to any gene: 6. Germline CDR1 is SGHKS and CDR2 is YYEKEE (reference sequence). The CDR3 runs to 15 residues. The CDR3 protein is CASSLDRTGMYEQYF. CDR3 coding DNA: TGTGCCAGCAGCTTGGACCGGACAGGGATGTACGAGCAGTACTTC.

This clone was seen more than once but under ten times. The chain recombines TRBV11-1 with TRBJ2-7, with 8 bases fitting TRBD2. Germline values: CDR1 SGHAT, CDR2 FQDESV (reference sequence). V trimming: 6 bases; J trimming: 1 base; junction bases outside the gene matches: 8. This CDR3 spans 15 amino acids. CDR3 DNA sequence: TGTGCCAGCAGGGGACGAGCGGGAGTTTCCTACGAGCAGTACTTC. This translates into CASRGRAGVSYEQYF.

The V gene is TRBV14, the J gene TRBJ2-2, with TRBD1 matching 9 bases. V gave up 3 bases and J gave up 5 bases; unmatched junction bases: 7. Germline assignment: CDR1 SGHDN and CDR2 FVKESK. The CDR3 length is 16 residues. The CDR3 spells CASSHPGQGGTGELFF. In DNA form, the CDR3 reads TGTGCCAGCAGCCATCCGGGACAGGGAGGGACCGGGGAGCTGTTTTTT. Combining the CDR3 with reference TRBV14 and TRBJ2-2 gives the whole variable domain EAGVTQFPSHSVIEKGQTVTLRCDPISGHDNLYWYRRVMGKEIKFLLHFVKESKQDESGMPNNRFLAERTGGTYSTLKVQPAELEDSGVYFCASSHPGQGGTGELFFGEGSRLTVL.

The chain links TRBV23-1 to TRBJ1-2; 7 bases are shared with TRBD1. TRBV23-1 carries the ORF label, with uncertain function. The CDR3 is 20 amino acids. Trimming at V came to 2 bases and at J to 6 bases, leaving 24 bases not matched to a gene. As DNA, the CDR3 is TGCGCCAGCAGTCAACTGTCCGGCGTGAGACAGGGATCGGTCGAGGATGGCTACACCTTC. This codes for CASSQLSGVRQGSVEDGYTF.